These 3 T cell receptor beta chains share one sample of origin, sequenced in a study of blood T cell repertoires in COVID-19. Sequenced by immunoSEQ multiplex PCR; TCRdb stores in-frame clones only, minus some. In the table there are over 250,000 clones, approximately 86% of which are singletons. Sequenced material: PBMCs or T cells enriched from blood (not recorded which). The receptors come from a woman between 18 and 29 years old who had recovered from COVID-19.

This clone has just one count. The J gene is TRBJ1-2, the V gene TRBV18; unclear D gene. V shed 2 bases and J shed 2 bases, with 12 bases lying between them. The CDR3 has 15 residues. Germline V gives CDR1 KGHSH, CDR2 LQKENI. The CDR3: CASSPRQHSNYGYTF. Written as DNA, the CDR3 is TGTGCCAGCTCACCAAGACAACACTCCAACTATGGCTACACCTTC.

This sequence joins TRBV5-6 and TRBJ1-1, with D perhaps matching TRBD1 (6 bases). The CDR3 totals 14 residues. CDR1 and CDR2 from the germline V gene are SGHDT and YYEEEE. The V end was cut by 0 bases, the J end by 5 bases, with 11 bases between. This CDR3 reads CASSLERGGTEAFF. The CDR3, as DNA: TGTGCCAGCAGCTTGGAGAGGGGGGGTACTGAAGCTTTCTTT.

The chain is built from TRBV6-5 and TRBJ2-3, with D perhaps matching TRBD2 (6 bases). The CDR3 runs 15 residues. CDR1 is MNHEY and CDR2 is SVGAGI in the germline V gene. Trimming pared 6 bases from V and 4 bases from J, leaving 17 bases between. The CDR3 loop reads CASRDSGVVSDTQYF. CDR3 DNA sequence: TGTGCCAGCAGGGATTCGGGGGTGGTCTCAGATACGCAGTATTTT.